Listed below are T cell receptor beta chains from one sample, sequenced in a study of blood T cell repertoires in COVID-19. TCRdb's table, derived via immunoSEQ multiplex PCR, lists solely in-frame clones and lacks some. This sample yields 90,000 to 130,000 clones, of which approximately 88% are seen a single time; 0.8% to 1% belongs to the top ten. Sequencing input: peripheral blood. The receptors were gathered from a woman aged 70 to 79 with acute or convalescent COVID-19. The conserved cysteine and the conserved F or W are not part of the CDR3 here.

J gene	V gene	CDR3 protein
TRBJ2-7	TRBV11-2	ASSLAGGGYEQY
TRBJ2-2	TRBV20-1	SASRQRGPNTGELF
TRBJ2-2	TRBV19	ASSIGQGSIRGELF
TRBJ1-3	TRBV7-2	ASSTQGPGNTIY
TRBJ1-3	TRBV3-1/TRBV3-2	ASSPGTPFSFSGNTIY
TRBJ1-4	TRBV5-4	ASSRQSTNEKLF
TRBJ2-3	TRBV19	ASSLPHGGKDTQY
TRBJ2-7	TRBV28	ASHSPGQVYEQY
TRBJ2-1	TRBV14	ASSQDPGLAGQSSYNEQF
TRBJ2-4	TRBV7-8	ASSFTTGLENIQY
TRBJ1-5	TRBV19	ASSRAGLGGNQPQH
TRBJ1-3	TRBV9	ASSVEAGGNTIY
TRBJ2-5	TRBV6-1	ASSEQTGFGETQY
TRBJ2-6	TRBV15	ATSRVFGGRVSGANVLT
TRBJ2-1	TRBV6-2/TRBV6-3	ASSDSYNEQF
TRBJ1-4	TRBV7-6	ASSSVQGAWEKLF
TRBJ2-1	TRBV9	ASSFSLAGGLDEQF
TRBJ1-5	TRBV5-5	ASSRDGQPNQPQH
TRBJ2-5	TRBV7-3	ASSPFPSGQETQY
TRBJ1-2	TRBV9	ASSVGQGNYGYT
TRBJ2-3	TRBV11-2	ASSLGRRADTQY
TRBJ2-5	TRBV28	ASSLGGGPGTQY
TRBJ1-1	TRBV14	ASSPGDRGPTEAF
TRBJ2-7	TRBV12-5	ASGLVPEGGYEQY
TRBJ2-3	TRBV27	ASRPYSGGFNTDTQY
TRBJ2-1	TRBV4-1	ASSQRDEQF
TRBJ2-6	TRBV30	AWSLEANVLT
TRBJ2-1	TRBV5-4	ASSLGGRSEQF
TRBJ1-1	TRBV30	AWETVMNTEAF